The next 31 T cell receptor beta chains were all read from a single sample in a study of siplizumab effects on memory and regulatory T cells. Sequenced by immunoSEQ multiplex PCR; TCRdb stores in-frame clones only, minus some. The sample has about 120,000 clones, roughly 94% seen once. The sequencing input was non-Treg CD4+ T cells sorted from blood. The receptors were sampled from a human donor in good health.

The chain recombines TRBV7-2 with TRBJ2-1; D may be TRBD1 (6 bases). V was cut by 6 bases and J by 1 base, with 16 bases left in between. This CDR3 comprises 16 residues. Per germline, CDR1 SGHTA and CDR2 FQGNSA. The CDR3 DNA reads TGTGCCAGCAGTCCTATTTCAGGGGAATCCTACAATGAGCAGTTCTTC. Translating gives CASSPISGESYNEQFF.

The gene calls are TRBV2 and TRBJ2-5, with 13 bases matching TRBD2. Germline V gene data show CDR1 as SNHLY and CDR2 as FYNNEI. The CDR3 is made up of 15 amino acids. The J segment lost 4 bases and the V segment lost 6 bases, leaving 5 bases of the junction unmatched. CDR3 amino acids: CASRGLAGLRETQYF. DNA for the CDR3: TGTGCCAGCAGGGGACTAGCGGGGCTTCGAGAGACCCAGTACTTC.

The chain carries TRBV25-1 and TRBJ2-2; TRBD2 is a possible D gene (5 bases). V was pared by 0 bases and J by 4 bases, with 9 bases between. CDR3 size: 15 residues. Germline CDR1 reads MGHDK; CDR2 reads SYGVNS. The CDR3 is CASSEYRGSTGELFF. Here the CDR3 DNA reads TGTGCCAGCAGTGAATATAGAGGGTCCACCGGGGAGCTGTTTTTT.

This chain joins TRBV6-5 and TRBJ2-5, with 7 positions matching TRBD2. Germline values: CDR1 MNHEY, CDR2 SVGAGI. There are 15 residues in the CDR3. Trimming removed 6 bases from V and 5 bases from J; junction bases left unmatched: 12. The CDR3 DNA is TGTGCCAGCAGCCGCGGGAGCCTGGGAGGGGAGACCCAGTACTTC. Amino acids: CASSRGSLGGETQYF.

The J gene is TRBJ2-1, the V gene TRBV6-5; TRBD2 aligns across 9 bases. Per germline, CDR1 MNHEY and CDR2 SVGAGI. This CDR3 comprises 15 residues. The V gene end was trimmed by 0 bases and the J gene end by 9 bases; junction bases not matched to a gene: 6. CDR3 nucleotides: TGTGCCAGCAGTTACTCTGGCGGGAGGGCCATTGAGCAGTTCTTC. This encodes CASSYSGGRAIEQFF.

The gene calls are TRBV5-6 and TRBJ1-1; D ambiguous. The germline gives CDR1 SGHDT, CDR2 YYEEEE. This CDR3 has 14 amino acids. V was trimmed by 3 bases and J by 0 bases, leaving 9 bases between them. DNA for the CDR3: TGTGCCAGCAGCTACGACTGGATGAACACTGAAGCTTTCTTT. Protein: CASSYDWMNTEAFF. Complete variable domain (other parts from reference TRBV5-6 and TRBJ1-1): DAGVTQSPTHLIKTRGQQVTLRCSPKSGHDTVSWYQQALGQGPQFIFQYYEEEERQRGNFPDRFSGHQFPNYSSELNVNALLLGDSALYLCASSYDWMNTEAFFGQGTRLTVV.

V gene TRBV7-8 combines with J gene TRBJ2-1, with TRBD1 matching 9 bases. Germline V gene lookup returns CDR1 SGHVS and CDR2 FQNEAQ. J lost 7 bases, V lost 4 bases, and 8 bases had no gene match. The CDR3 consists of 15 residues. The CDR3 nucleotides are TGTGCCAGCAGCTCCGGACAGGGGATGATAAATGAGCAGTTCTTC. As protein: CASSSGQGMINEQFF.

The rearrangement joins TRBV5-6 to TRBJ2-7; D possibly corresponds to TRBD1 (6 bases). Germline assignment: CDR1 SGHDT and CDR2 YYEEEE. V was trimmed by 2 bases and J by 7 bases, leaving 19 bases between them. The CDR3 consists of 15 residues. The CDR3 protein is CASSLLSGHPFEQYF. CDR3 bases: TGTGCCAGCAGCTTATTATCGGGACACCCTTTTGAGCAGTACTTC.

V usage is TRBV29-1 and J usage is TRBJ2-1; 7 nucleotides match TRBD1. The germline V gene has CDR1 SQVTM and CDR2 ANQGSEA. CDR3 length: 13 residues. V shed 4 bases, J shed 4 bases, and the junction held 4 bases outside the gene matches. The CDR3 DNA sequence: TGCAGCGTTGGATGGGACAGATACAATGAGCAGTTCTTC. Residues: CSVGWDRYNEQFF.

This chain links TRBV9 with TRBJ1-1, with 8 positions matching TRBD1. Germline lookup yields CDR1 SGDLS and CDR2 YYNGEE. J gave up 4 bases and V 0 bases, and 8 bases lay outside the gene matches. The CDR3 loop spans 16 amino acids. The CDR3 DNA sequence: TGTGCCAGCAGCGTAGCCGCAGGGGGCTTGGGCACTGAAGCTTTCTTT. It yields the protein CASSVAAGGLGTEAFF.

The chain has TRBV4-1 and TRBJ1-2; 10 positions match TRBD1. From germline, CDR1 is MGHRA and CDR2 YSYEKL. CDR3 length: 14 residues. Trimming took 4 bases from V and 6 from J; bases not matched to a gene: 5. In DNA form, the CDR3 reads TGCGCCAGCAGCCGGGCCGGGACAGGGGATGGCTACACCTTC. Its translation: CASSRAGTGDGYTF.

This clone was recorded once. J is TRBJ1-1 and V is TRBV19; D possibly corresponds to TRBD1 (6 bases). Between the trimmed V and J ends, which lost 2 bases and 5 bases, there was a span of 12 bases. Germline V gives CDR1 LNHDA, CDR2 SQIVND (reference sequence). This CDR3 region has 14 residues. CDR3 DNA: TGTGCCAGTAGTATACGGGGGGCGAAGACTGAAGCTTTCTTT. Translation gives CASSIRGAKTEAFF.

V usage is TRBV7-6 and J usage is TRBJ1-2; 8 positions match TRBD1. Trimming cost V 2 bases and J 4 bases; bases outside gene matches: 6. The V gene's germline CDR1 is SGHVS and CDR2 FNYEAQ. The length of the CDR3 is 15 residues. CDR3: CASSLNQGASYGYTF. CDR3 in DNA: TGTGCCAGCAGCTTAAATCAGGGGGCGTCCTATGGCTACACCTTC. Full variable domain (rest looked up from reference TRBV7-6 and TRBJ1-2): GAGVSQSPRYKVTKRGQDVALRCDPISGHVSLYWYRQALGQGPEFLTYFNYEAQQDKSGLPNDRFSAERPEGSISTLTIQRTEQRDSAMYRCASSLNQGASYGYTFGSGTRLTVV.

In its sample, this clone was seen once. The chain uses TRBV11-2 and TRBJ1-1, with D hard to call. CDR3 size: 14 residues. Germline V lookup: CDR1 SGHAT, CDR2 FQNNGV. V lost 3 bases and J 3 bases, leaving 11 bases between the germline ends. Here the CDR3 DNA reads TGTGCCAGCAGCTTTAGACGACAAGACACTGAAGCTTTCTTT. It specifies CASSFRRQDTEAFF.

The chain recombines TRBV5-4 with TRBJ1-2; D possibly corresponds to TRBD1 (6 bases). Germline V CDR1 and CDR2: SGHNT, YYREEE (reference sequence). The CDR3 sequence is 14 residues long. V was shortened by 2 bases and J by 6 bases, with 14 bases between the two germline ends. The CDR3 loop is CASSLLRDIHGYTF. CDR3 in DNA: TGTGCCAGCAGCTTACTCCGGGACATTCATGGCTACACCTTC.

This clone was detected only once. The rearrangement links TRBV10-3 to TRBJ2-1, with 13 nucleotides matching TRBD2. V dropped 3 bases and J dropped 1; count of bases not matched to a gene: 9. The CDR3 is 19 residues long. Germline CDR1 reads ENHRY; CDR2 reads SYGVKD. The DNA of the CDR3 is TGTGCCATCAGTGAAACCTCGGTGACTAGCGGGAGGTCCTACAATGAGCAGTTCTTC. Translating it yields CAISETSVTSGRSYNEQFF.

This rearrangement joins TRBV27 to TRBJ1-2, with a possible D match to TRBD1 (5 bases). Trimming left V 2 bases short and J 8 bases short, with 12 bases between. CDR1 is MNHEY, CDR2 SMNVEV, per germline (reference sequence). This CDR3 contains 13 residues. The CDR3 reads CASSLQPGNGYTF. The CDR3 nucleotides read TGTGCCAGCAGTTTACAGCCAGGGAACGGCTACACCTTC.

This chain uses TRBV15 with TRBJ1-1; no reliable D call. Trimming stripped 5 bases from V and 1 base from J, with 14 bases between. In germline, CDR1 is LNHNV, CDR2 YYDKDF (reference sequence). The CDR3 is 15 residues long. The DNA of the CDR3 is TGTGCCACCAGCCACGAGGTGAGAAAGAACACTGAAGCTTTCTTT. Encoded protein: CATSHEVRKNTEAFF.

The rearrangement joins TRBV2 to TRBJ2-3; the D gene is possibly TRBD2 (7 bases). CDR1 is SNHLY and CDR2 is FYNNEI in the germline V gene. Deletions cut 3 bases from V and 3 bases from J, with 16 bases between. CDR3 length: 16 amino acids. CDR3 sequence reads: CASSEGGRGRTDTQYF. The CDR3 nucleotides are TGTGCCAGCAGTGAGGGGGGGCGGGGGCGGACAGATACGCAGTATTTT. Full variable domain (missing parts from reference TRBV2 and TRBJ2-3): EPEVTQTPSHQVTQMGQEVILRCVPISNHLYFYWYRQILGQKVEFLVSFYNNEISEKSEIFDDQFSVERPDGSNFTLKIRSTKLEDSAMYFCASSEGGRGRTDTQYFGPGTRLTVL.

The rearrangement joins TRBV11-3 to TRBJ2-7; TRBD1 matches at 9 bases. This CDR3 spans 14 amino acids. From germline, CDR1 is SGHNT and CDR2 YENEEA. Trimming at V came to 3 bases and at J to 5 bases, leaving 5 bases not matched to a gene. This CDR3 reads CASSLGQGTHEQYF. The CDR3, as DNA: TGTGCCAGCAGCTTGGGACAGGGCACGCACGAGCAGTACTTC.

This clone was detected once. This sequence joins TRBV6-5 and TRBJ2-7; D is perhaps TRBD2 (6 bases). The CDR3 totals 14 residues. Germline V gene data show CDR1 as MNHEY and CDR2 as SVGAGI. Trimming took 6 bases from V and 0 from J, leaving 12 bases between them. This CDR3 reads CASRRAGSSYEQYF. The CDR3 DNA follows: TGTGCCAGCAGAAGGGCGGGGAGCTCCTACGAGCAGTACTTC.

The chain recombines TRBV6-1 with TRBJ1-2; tentative D call: TRBD1 (5 bases). Germline CDR1 is MNHNS and CDR2 is SASEGT. The CDR3 loop spans 15 amino acids. V was clipped by 1 base and J by 4 bases, with 13 bases between them. The CDR3 nucleotides read TGTGCCAGCAGTGAAGGGGCTTTGGGACGCTATGGCTACACCTTC. Translating it yields CASSEGALGRYGYTF.

This clone was counted once. The CDR3 loop reads CASSPLAGGPGRFGQYF. CDR3 bases: TGTGCCAGCAGTCCATTAGCGGGGGGCCCGGGGCGTTTCGGGCAGTACTTC. This rearrangement joins TRBV27 to TRBJ2-7; TRBD2 aligns across 10 bases. After removal of 5 bases from V and 9 bases from J, the junction contained 19 bases not matched to a gene. This CDR3 spans 17 amino acids. The germline gives CDR1 MNHEY, CDR2 SMNVEV (reference sequence).

This sequence joins TRBV30 and TRBJ2-1; 13 nucleotides line up with TRBD2. V shed 3 bases and J 7 bases; nucleotides not matched to a gene: 15. CDR3 length: 18 residues. CDR1 and CDR2 (germline): GTSNPN, SVGIG (reference sequence). Here the CDR3 DNA reads TGTGCCTGGAGCCGCTGGACTAGCGGGAGAGGTTGGGGGAATGAGCAGTTCTTC. Translation: CAWSRWTSGRGWGNEQFF.

The chain links TRBV25-1 to TRBJ2-1; D may be TRBD2 (5 bases). This CDR3 spans 11 amino acids. Per the germline V gene, CDR1 is MGHDK and CDR2 is SYGVNS. The CDR3 nucleotides read TGTGCTAGCGCCTTCTACAATGAGCAGTTCTTC. Amino acid sequence: CASAFYNEQFF.

This sequence joins TRBV7-8 and TRBJ1-2; D gene unclear. V lost 5 bases and J 4 bases, leaving 17 bases between the germline ends. This CDR3 contains 15 residues. Germline V gene lookup returns CDR1 SGHVS and CDR2 FQNEAQ. The CDR3 here is CASSTHGVSTYGYTF. DNA of the CDR3: TGTGCCAGCAGCACCCATGGGGTATCTACCTATGGCTACACCTTC.

V usage is TRBV19 and J usage is TRBJ2-7, with D possibly matching TRBD2 (5 bases). Germline V CDR1 and CDR2: LNHDA, SQIVND (reference sequence). The CDR3 loop spans 16 amino acids. V was pared by 3 bases and J by 5 bases, with 20 bases between. CDR3 residues: CASSIGGNGLRNEQYF. As DNA, the CDR3 is TGTGCCAGTAGTATCGGAGGAAATGGTCTTAGGAACGAGCAGTACTTC.

V is TRBV27 and J is TRBJ1-5; 7 positions match TRBD1. The CDR3 runs 15 residues. In germline, CDR1 is MNHEY, CDR2 SMNVEV (reference sequence). V lost 6 bases, J lost 1 base, and 6 bases stayed unmatched. CDR3 in DNA: TGTGCCAGCAGGGACGGACAGGTCAGCAATCAGCCCCAGCATTTT. It specifies CASRDGQVSNQPQHF.

This sequence joins TRBV19 and TRBJ2-7; 7 bases match TRBD1. The germline V gene encodes CDR1 LNHDA and CDR2 SQIVND (reference sequence). J lost 2 bases, V lost 5 bases, and 6 bases had no gene match. The CDR3 consists of 14 residues. This CDR3 is CASSRQGETYEQYF. The DNA for the CDR3 is TGTGCCAGTAGTCGGCAGGGGGAAACCTACGAGCAGTACTTC.

This rearrangement joins TRBV7-8 to TRBJ1-1, with TRBD1 matching 12 bases. Trimming took 5 bases from V and 8 from J; bases not matched to a gene: 9. This CDR3 is built from 15 residues. Looked up from germline, CDR1 is SGHVS and CDR2 is FQNEAQ. The CDR3 DNA sequence: TGTGCCAGCAGCCCCACCGGGACAGGGGGCAAGGAAGCTTTCTTT. It yields the protein CASSPTGTGGKEAFF.

The chain is built from TRBV7-9 and TRBJ1-2; possibly TRBD1 for D (6 bases). V was pared by 3 bases and J by 4 bases, with 21 bases between. There are 17 residues in the CDR3. Germline loops: CDR1 SEHNR, CDR2 FQNEAQ (reference sequence). DNA of the CDR3: TGTGCCAGCAGCTTCGGAGGGGAGAGGGGGAGTATCTATGGCTACACCTTC. Translating it yields CASSFGGERGSIYGYTF.